This entry lists 4 T cell receptor beta chains sequenced from one sample in a study of blood T cell repertoires in COVID-19. Clones were read by immunoSEQ multiplex PCR, and TCRdb kept only the in-frame ones, dropping some. The sample gives about 77,000 clones, more than 75% of which show up once; about 15% is in the top ten. Sequencing was done on a sample of peripheral blood. The receptor source for this set is a woman older than 75 with active or convalescent COVID-19.

This chain connects TRBV12-1 to TRBJ1-2; the DNA was not compared with TRBD1, the D call given in the table. TRBV12-1 is a known pseudogene. The CDR3 loop spans 20 amino acids. CDR3 bases: TGTGCCAGCAGCTTTGAGCCCGGAAGACAGGCAAGGGTAAAAGGGTATGGCTACACCTTC. Its translation is CASSFEPGRQARVKGYGYTF.

The V gene is TRBV29-1, the J gene TRBJ2-4; TRBD2 might be the D (7 bases). Germline CDR1 SQVTM, CDR2 ANQGSEA. The CDR3 totals 16 residues. Deletions cut 5 bases from V and 4 bases from J, with 21 bases between. This CDR3 reads CSVRRGRGLVKNIQYF. CDR3 coding DNA: TGCAGCGTTAGACGGGGGCGGGGGTTAGTGAAAAACATTCAGTACTTC. Complete variable domain (other parts from reference TRBV29-1 and TRBJ2-4): SAVISQKPSRDICQRGTSLTIQCQVDSQVTMMFWYRQQPGQSLTLIATANQGSEATYESGFVIDKFPISRPNLTFSTLTVSNMSPEDSSIYLCSVRRGRGLVKNIQYFGAGTRLSVL.

The CDR3 DNA follows: TGTGCCAGCAGCGACCCGACAGGGGGTAATGGCTACACCTTC. It translates to CASSDPTGGNGYTF. The rearrangement uses TRBV9 and TRBJ1-2; TRBD1 aligns across 9 bases. CDR1 is SGDLS, CDR2 YYNGEE, per germline. The V gene end was trimmed by 3 bases and the J gene end by 6 bases; junction bases not matched to a gene: 6. The CDR3 spans 14 residues.

The chain uses TRBV30 and TRBJ1-2, with a tentative D call TRBD1 (5 bases). Between the trimmed V and J ends, which lost 4 bases and 6 bases, there was a span of 12 bases. From germline, CDR1 is GTSNPN and CDR2 SVGIG (reference sequence). The CDR3 totals 12 residues. CDR3 in amino acids: CAWIHGTHGYTF. DNA for the CDR3: TGTGCCTGGATACACGGGACTCATGGCTACACCTTC.